The rows below give T cell receptor beta chains drawn from one sample of a study of metastatic and nonmetastatic thyroid tumors. MiXCR reprocessed the PCR reads for TCRdb. The sample yields around 40,000 clones, 13% seen once. Sample: blood. The receptors originated from a female donor with papillary thyroid cancer or a benign thyroid nodule (not recorded which). Some clones in this sample may be carry-over from other donors' samples. The CDR3 runs from the conserved cysteine through the conserved F or W. A D gene is named only where the DNA matches it firmly. Clone size appears in some rows only: once, few, many, or a class for an expanded clone.

j_gene | v_gene | len | d_gene | abundance | CDR3nt | CDR3aa
TRBJ2-2 | TRBV18 | 16 | TRBD2 | many | TGTGCCAGCTCACCACCGGGCGGGAGTGACACCGGGGAGCTGTTTTTT | CASSPPGGSDTGELFF
TRBJ1-2 | TRBV4-2 | 15 | - | many | TGTGCCAGCACACTCTCACAGGGCCCGACCTATGGCTACACCTTC | CASTLSQGPTYGYTF
TRBJ1-2 | TRBV6-4 | 11 | - | many | TGTGCCAGCAGGAGCAACTATGGCTACACCTTC | CASRSNYGYTF
TRBJ2-1 | TRBV28 | 14 | - | many | TGTGCCAGCAGGCCCTCAGGGGAAAAATATGAGCAGTTCTTC | CASRPSGEKYEQFF
TRBJ2-1 | TRBV6-1 | 15 | TRBD1 | medium-sized | TGTGCCAGCATCGCGACAGGGAGCTCCTACAATGAGCAGTTCTTC | CASIATGSSYNEQFF
TRBJ2-3 | TRBV6-1 | 16 | - | - | TGTGCCAGCAGCCACCAACAACAAGATCTCACAGATACGCAGTATTTT | CASSHQQQDLTDTQYF
TRBJ1-4 | TRBV3-1 | 15 | TRBD1 | many | TGTGCCAGCAGCCTCCAGGGGGCAACTAATGAAAAACTGTTTTTT | CASSLQGATNEKLFF
TRBJ1-5 | TRBV19 | 14 | - | many | TGTGCCAGTAGCCAAATGGAAGTCAATCAGCCCCAGCATTTT | CASSQMEVNQPQHF
TRBJ1-5 | TRBV6-2/TRBV6-3 | 14 | - | many | TGTGCCAGCACACTAAGAAATAGGGTCCAGCCCCAGCATTTT | CASTLRNRVQPQHF
TRBJ2-1 | TRBV5-1 | 15 | - | - | TGCGCCAGCAGCTTGGCCTGGCAAGTTCACAATGAGCAGTTCTTC | CASSLAWQVHNEQFF
TRBJ1-5 | TRBV10-3 | 15 | - | many | TGTGCCATCAGTGGAGTGGCCGGGATTAATCAGCCCCAGCATTTT | CAISGVAGINQPQHF
TRBJ1-4 | TRBV6-5 | 11 | - | - | TGTGCCAGCAGTAATACTGGAAAACTGTTTTTT | CASSNTGKLFF
TRBJ2-7 | TRBV28 | 15 | - | many | TGTGCCAGCACGGCCGGCGGGGCCACCTACTACGAGCAGTACTTC | CASTAGGATYYEQYF
TRBJ2-1 | TRBV5-1 | 12 | - | many | TGCGCCAGCAGCTTACAGGGCAATGAGCAGTTCTTC | CASSLQGNEQFF
TRBJ2-7 | TRBV30 | 14 | TRBD1 | many | TGTGCCTGGAGTTTAGGGCAGGGGGATTACGAGCAGTACTTC | CAWSLGQGDYEQYF
TRBJ2-5 | TRBV7-7 | 13 | - | many | TGTGCTAGCAGCCCGGGACCAGAGGAGACCCAGTACTTC | CASSPGPEETQYF
TRBJ2-3 | TRBV11-2 | 14 | - | - | TGTGCCAACAGCCCATCCGTCAGGCGTGATACGCAGTATTTT | CANSPSVRRDTQYF
TRBJ2-5 | TRBV28 | 16 | - | many | TGTGCCAGCAGTTCTCGAGACTCCCTCCCGTCGGAGACCCAGTACTTC | CASSSRDSLPSETQYF
TRBJ2-7 | TRBV7-8 | 13 | TRBD2 | - | TGTGCCCAGTATTTAGCGGGGGCCTACGAGCAGTACTTC | CAQYLAGAYEQYF
TRBJ2-5 | TRBV11-2 | 17 | TRBD2 | many | TGTGCCAGCAGCTTAGATTATGAGCGGGAGCTGAGTGAGACCCAGTACTTC | CASSLDYERELSETQYF
TRBJ2-1 | TRBV28 | 13 | - | many | TGTGCCAGCAGTTTTGGGACATTTAATGAGCAGTTCTTC | CASSFGTFNEQFF
TRBJ1-6 | TRBV27 | 16 | TRBD1 | - | TGTGCCAGCAGCCCTACAGGGGGGAGGGGTAATTCACCCCTCCACTTT | CASSPTGGRGNSPLHF